The rows below give T cell receptor beta chains drawn from one sample of a study of blood T cell repertoires in COVID-19. Generated by immunoSEQ multiplex PCR, the TCRdb table keeps only in-frame clones and is missing some. The table lists some 150,000 clones, about 80% of them singletons. Sequenced material: PBMCs or T cells enriched from blood (not recorded which). The source of these receptors is a man aged 50 or older who had recovered from COVID-19. Each CDR3 is given with its conserved first and last residue. Rows may omit the clone size; those that give it use once, few, many or a size class.

NA TRBV6-2/TRBV6-3 CASSYGGQDYGYTF
NA TRBV10-1 CARMDRYNEQFF
NA TRBV6-4 CAGGGDRRHQPQHF
NA TRBV4-3 CASSQDHSSSGANVLTF
NA TRBV5-5 CASSLRADRGYSGANVLTF
NA TRBV7-3 CASSLAPGGRVGETQYF
NA TRBV25-1 CASSPSGDAQYF
once TRBV7-7 CASSPMTGSSYEQYF
NA TRBV30 CAWSGSGSNQPQHF
NA TRBV11-2 CASSPTGGRGYGYTF
NA TRBV5-4 CASSPDRNQPQHF
NA TRBV3-1/TRBV3-2 CASSKDGGLTGELFF
NA TRBV27 CASSFTQTGSYNSPLHF
NA TRBV30 CAWSRTGATNEKLFF
NA TRBV10-3 CAIRSTGNTDTQYF
NA TRBV5-1 CASSLAGRGNTEAFF
NA TRBV6-5 CASRQTGNYGYTF
NA TRBV7-2 CASSLGTGSGETQYF
NA TRBV19 CASSLGQGGWVMNTEAFF
NA TRBV21-1 CASSSPAGDVTDTQYF
NA TRBV5-6 CASSLLRGSYEQYF
NA TRBV18 CASSVRGTGTYSNQPQHF
NA TRBV5-6 CASSPGQNYGYTF
NA TRBV14 CASSRVTGAHYGYTF
few TRBV9 CASSPTSTGARDTIYF
NA TRBV4-1 CASSQERGSNEKLFF
NA TRBV2 CASSADRGNYGYTF
NA TRBV5-6 CASSSVTGGETQYF
NA TRBV30 CAWDLGTATYNEQFF
NA TRBV30 CAWSLRQGEKLFF
NA TRBV28 CASSLSGQGQNEQYF
NA TRBV6-2/TRBV6-3 CASSWGGLRETQYF
few TRBV5-1 CASSIRTGDTEAFF
NA TRBV9 CASSTSGTGGNEQFF
NA TRBV6-1 CASSEAGQGNSPLHF
NA TRBV15 CATSDGTGNYYEQYF
NA TRBV9 CASSVGRVGTEAFF
NA TRBV28 CASSSGGVKPQHF
NA TRBV3-1/TRBV3-2 CASTLQGSPFGYTF
NA TRBV5-4 CASSLGGVATNEKLFF
once TRBV15 CATSIGGGGPYEQYF
NA TRBV30 CAWSGSRSSYNEQFF
NA TRBV10-3 CAISEEQLNYGYTF